This TCR beta chain was sequenced in a study of T cells after yellow fever vaccination. Each CDR3 protein is one row after TCRdb ran MiXCR on the 5' RACE reads. Among roughly 320,000 distinct CDR3 sequences, around 10% were seen once, and the ten largest hold about 3%. V lost 6 bases to trimming and J lost 4 bases, with 17 bases between them. CDR1 and CDR2 from the germline V gene are MRHNA and SNTAGT. The CDR3 contains 15 residues. This specimen was CD4+ T cells sorted from PBMCs, taken 45 days after the yellow fever booster vaccination. This clonotype originated in a young man who received the YFV17D yellow fever vaccine. The chain uses TRBV6-4 and TRBJ2-3, with D uncertain. CDR3 sequence: CASRAEHMVPDTQYF. The CDR3 nucleotides read TGTGCCAGCAGAGCTGAACATATGGTCCCAGATACGCAGTATTTT.